A single sample gave rise to the 17 T cell receptor beta chains below, sequenced in a study of blood T cell repertoires in COVID-19. Some clones are missing from TCRdb's copy, which holds only in-frame ones; the method was immunoSEQ multiplex PCR. The sample lists about 94,000 clones; about 90% were seen once. The sample comprised peripheral blood. All receptors come from a human donor with acute or convalescent COVID-19. The donor label of this sample is uncertain.

The rearrangement uses TRBV5-1 and TRBJ2-1, with a tentative D call TRBD2 (5 bases). CDR3 size: 15 residues. Trimming took off 0 bases at V and 5 bases at J, with 12 bases between the two ends. The germline V gene encodes CDR1 SGHRS and CDR2 YFSETQ. For the CDR3, the DNA is TGCGCCAGCAGCTTGGGGGTAGCGAATCACAATGAGCAGTTCTTC. It encodes CASSLGVANHNEQFF.

In its sample, this clone was seen once. The chain joins TRBV4-3 to TRBJ1-2; D ambiguous. Trimming shortened V by 0 bases and J by 0 bases, and 5 bases separated the two germline ends. The V gene's germline CDR1 is LGHNA and CDR2 YSLEER. The CDR3 contains 14 residues. CDR3 DNA sequence: TGCGCCAGCAGCCAAGATCTTACTAACTATGGCTACACCTTC. Translation gives CASSQDLTNYGYTF.

The V call is TRBV5-3, the J call TRBJ2-1, with 7 bases aligning to TRBD2. TRBV5-3 is identified as an open reading frame with a role that is uncertain. CDR3 size: 11 residues. Losses at the gene ends were 3 bases for V and 11 bases for J; bases not matched to a gene: 2. The CDR3 DNA sequence: TGTGCCAGAAGCTCGACTAGCAAGCAGTTCTTC. Encoded protein: CARSSTSKQFF.

V gene TRBV2 combines with J gene TRBJ1-2, with D possibly matching TRBD1 (6 bases). The CDR3 has 16 residues. CDR1 is SNHLY and CDR2 is FYNNEI in the germline V gene. V was trimmed by 5 bases and J by 4 bases, leaving 20 bases between them. Here the CDR3 DNA reads TGTGCCAGCAGTAAAGGGGGGGAGATAATAGGCTATGGCTACACCTTC. It translates to CASSKGGEIIGYGYTF.

The chain is built from TRBV3-1 (or the pseudogene TRBV3-2) and TRBJ1-3; D is ambiguous. Germline CDR1 and CDR2: LGHDT and YNNKEL (reference sequence). Trimming took 0 bases from V and 11 from J, leaving 11 bases between them. The CDR3 spans 13 residues. CDR3 region: CASSQDLSRAIYF. The CDR3 DNA reads TGTGCCAGCAGCCAAGATTTGTCGCGAGCCATATATTTT.

This chain connects TRBV9 to TRBJ1-3; D remains unclear. With 0 bases removed from V and 0 bases from J, the gap between germline ends came to 13 bases. CDR3 length: 17 residues. CDR1 and CDR2 (germline): SGDLS, YYNGEE. The DNA of the CDR3 is TGTGCCAGCAGCGTAGCAGGATGGCAAAACTCTGGAAACACCATATATTTT. This codes for CASSVAGWQNSGNTIYF. The full variable domain, rest sourced from reference TRBV9 and TRBJ1-3, is DSGVTQTPKHLITATGQRVTLRCSPRSGDLSVYWYQQSLDQGLQFLIQYYNGEERAKGNILERFSAQQFPDLHSELNLSSLELGDSALYFCASSVAGWQNSGNTIYFGEGSWLTVV.

The genes are TRBV4-3 and TRBJ1-6, with D possibly matching TRBD1 (6 bases). The CDR3 runs to 14 residues. Per germline, CDR1 LGHNA and CDR2 YSLEER. The germline V and J ends were trimmed by 5 bases and 9 bases, with 14 bases remaining between them. CDR3 nucleotide sequence: TGCGCCAGCAGCGCACAGGGTCTCAGTTCACCCCTCCACTTT. This sequence encodes CASSAQGLSSPLHF.

The chain recombines TRBV4-3 with TRBJ1-1; TRBD1 might be the D (5 bases). Between the trimmed V and J ends, which lost 4 bases and 5 bases, there was a span of 14 bases. In germline, CDR1 is LGHNA, CDR2 YSLEER. The CDR3 loop spans 14 amino acids. The CDR3 nucleotides are TGCGCCAGCAGCCCAGGGTATTTCGCGACTGAAGCTTTCTTT. It is translated as CASSPGYFATEAFF.

In DNA form, the CDR3 reads TGTGCCAGCAGTGTCACAGCGGGGTCGTACAATGAGCAGTTCTTC. Translating it yields CASSVTAGSYNEQFF. V usage is TRBV9 and J usage is TRBJ2-1; 7 bases map to TRBD2. With 5 bases clipped from V and 4 bases from J, the junction kept 9 bases outside the gene matches. This CDR3 has 15 amino acids. CDR1 and CDR2 (germline): SGDLS, YYNGEE.

There are a few counts of this clone. The rearrangement links TRBV2 to TRBJ1-1, with 7 positions matching TRBD1. The trim removed 6 bases at V and 2 bases at J, leaving 6 bases unmatched. Germline lookup yields CDR1 SNHLY and CDR2 FYNNEI. The CDR3 covers 14 residues. The CDR3 coding sequence is TGTGCCAGCAGGGGGGACAGACCAAACACTGAAGCTTTCTTT. This codes for CASRGDRPNTEAFF.

The chain links TRBV6-2 or TRBV6-3 to TRBJ2-1; weak D call: TRBD1 (7 bases). Germline assignment: CDR1 MNHEY and CDR2 SVGEGT. Between the trimmed V and J ends, which lost 5 bases and 10 bases, there was a span of 9 bases. The CDR3 length is 11 residues. The DNA for the CDR3 is TGTGCCAGCAGTCAGGGGGGCGAGCAGTTCTTC. Translating it yields CASSQGGEQFF.

CDR3 amino acids: CSIYRGGSNEQFF. The CDR3 coding sequence is TGCAGCATATACAGGGGTGGTTCTAATGAGCAGTTCTTC. The rearrangement joins TRBV29-1 to TRBJ2-1, with TRBD1 identical over 7 bases. The CDR3 has 13 residues. V gave up 8 bases and J gave up 7 bases; unmatched junction bases: 11. Germline CDR1 reads SQVTM; CDR2 reads ANQGSEA.

The chain joins TRBV6-5 to TRBJ2-3, with 12 bases lining up with TRBD1. V was pared by 2 bases and J by 2 bases, with 2 bases of the junction left unmatched. Per germline, CDR1 MNHEY and CDR2 SVGAGI. This CDR3 has 16 residues. The CDR3 DNA is TGTGCCAGCAGTTACGGGACAGGGGGCTCCACAGATACGCAGTATTTT. As protein: CASSYGTGGSTDTQYF.

The genes are TRBV5-8 and TRBJ1-1; 9 bases are a match to TRBD1. V lost 4 bases to trimming and J lost 4 bases; unmatched junction nucleotides: 5. Germline V CDR1 and CDR2: SGHTS, YDEGEE. The CDR3 is 14 amino acids. This CDR3 is CASSPGQGATEAFF. CDR3 nucleotide sequence: TGTGCCAGCAGCCCGGGACAGGGAGCCACTGAAGCTTTCTTT.

The genes are TRBV14 and TRBJ2-1, with a possible D match to TRBD1 (7 bases). Germline CDR1 and CDR2: SGHDN and FVKESK. The CDR3 consists of 14 residues. Deletions cut 3 bases from V and 8 bases from J, with 14 bases between. CDR3 in DNA: TGTGCCAGCAGCCATCAGGGGGGCCTCGATGAGCAGTTCTTC. Protein product: CASSHQGGLDEQFF.

The V and J genes are TRBV2 and TRBJ2-5, with D uncertain. There are 13 residues in the CDR3. The germline V gene encodes CDR1 SNHLY and CDR2 FYNNEI. V was pared by 3 bases and J by 6 bases, with 11 bases between. CDR3 residues: CASSDGQAKTQYF. The CDR3 DNA sequence: TGTGCCAGCAGTGATGGGCAGGCGAAGACCCAGTACTTC.

V and J are TRBV7-3 and TRBJ1-1; 7 nucleotides align to TRBD1. Trimming took 4 bases from V and 0 from J; bases not matched to a gene: 5. Per the germline V gene, CDR1 is SGHTA and CDR2 is FQGTGA. The CDR3 contains 15 residues. The CDR3 loop reads CASSSTGNMNTEAFF. The CDR3 DNA reads as TGTGCCAGCAGCTCGACAGGGAACATGAACACTGAAGCTTTCTTT.